The 21 T cell receptor beta chains below all came from one sample that was sequenced in a study of lung T cells in sarcoidosis with Löfgren's syndrome. TCRdb re-derived calls from the reads in MiXCR, one entry per CDR3 protein. The data contain some 19,000 distinct CDR3 sequences, roughly a fifth of them seen just once; the ten biggest clones take up 0.65% to 0.9%. The specimen was CD4+ T cells from bronchoalveolar lavage. The receptors come from a human donor with sarcoidosis (Löfgren's syndrome or another form), or a control subject (not recorded which).

This clonotype is medium-sized (0.01 to 0.1%). The chain combines TRBV20-1 with TRBJ2-7; TRBD2 matches at 11 bases. Per germline, CDR1 DFQATT and CDR2 SNEGSKA (reference sequence). The CDR3 contains 13 residues. The trim removed 4 bases at V and 6 bases at J, leaving 5 bases unmatched. CDR3 region: CSAILAGVVEQYF. The DNA of the CDR3 is TGCAGTGCTATACTAGCGGGAGTAGTCGAGCAGTACTTC.

Ten or more counts support this clonotype. V is TRBV29-1 and J is TRBJ1-1, with D perhaps matching TRBD1 (6 bases). The germline gives CDR1 SQVTM, CDR2 ANQGSEA. The CDR3 extends over 12 amino acids. The V and J ends lost 4 bases and 4 bases respectively, with 10 bases between them. CDR3 nucleotides: TGCAGCGTTGCACAGGGTTCCACTGAAGCTTTCTTT. Translated: CSVAQGSTEAFF. Full variable domain (outside the CDR3, taken from reference TRBV29-1 and TRBJ1-1): SAVISQKPSRDICQRGTSLTIQCQVDSQVTMMFWYRQQPGQSLTLIATANQGSEATYESGFVIDKFPISRPNLTFSTLTVSNMSPEDSSIYLCSVAQGSTEAFFGQGTRLTVV.

This clonotype has at least ten counts. This chain joins TRBV7-2 and TRBJ2-2, with a weak D call TRBD1 (6 bases). The CDR3 loop spans 13 amino acids. CDR1 and CDR2 from the germline V gene are SGHTA and FQGNSA. Trimming cost V 8 bases and J 6 bases, with 13 bases left between them. CDR3: CASGPTGAGELFF. The DNA of the CDR3 is TGTGCCAGCGGACCGACAGGCGCCGGGGAGCTGTTTTTT.

This clonotype counts as medium-sized. The rearrangement joins TRBV15 to TRBJ1-2; a weak D match, TRBD1 (6 bases). V was cut by 1 base and J by 7 bases, with 10 bases left in between. This CDR3 has 13 residues. Germline V CDR1 and CDR2: LNHNV, YYDKDF (reference sequence). CDR3 in amino acids: CATSRAQGPGYTF. CDR3 bases: TGTGCCACCAGCAGAGCACAGGGCCCTGGCTACACCTTC.

The chain couples TRBV2 to TRBJ1-5; D uncertain. V shed 6 bases and J shed 6 bases, with 9 bases lying between them. The CDR3 has 12 residues. Germline V gives CDR1 SNHLY, CDR2 FYNNEI. The CDR3 coding sequence is TGTGCCAGCAGGAGGGCAGGTCAGCCCCAGCATTTT. This sequence encodes CASRRAGQPQHF.

Many counts were recorded for this clonotype. V and J are TRBV28 and TRBJ2-1; perhaps TRBD2 as D (8 bases). The V gene's germline CDR1 is MDHEN and CDR2 SYDVKM. Trimming cost V 6 bases and J 4 bases, with 16 bases left between them. This CDR3 spans 15 amino acids. This chain's CDR3 is CASSPGGTDYNEQFF. Written as DNA, the CDR3 is TGTGCCAGCAGCCCGGGGGGGACAGATTACAATGAGCAGTTCTTC.

In this sample, this clonotype turned up a few times. The V and J genes are TRBV5-5 and TRBJ2-1; D is ambiguous. The V gene's germline CDR1 is SGHKS and CDR2 YYEKEE (reference sequence). The CDR3 sequence is 12 residues long. V shed 1 base and J shed 8 bases, with 7 bases lying between them. CDR3 bases: TGTGCCAGCAGCTTGCAAGGAGATGAGCAGTTCTTC. This sequence encodes CASSLQGDEQFF. The complete variable domain, with remaining parts taken from reference TRBV5-5 and TRBJ2-1, reads DAGVTQSPTHLIKTRGQQVTLRCSPISGHKSVSWYQQVLGQGPQFIFQYYEKEERGRGNFPDRFSARQFPNYSSELNVNALLLGDSALYLCASSLQGDEQFFGPGTRLTVL.

By proportion, this clonotype is medium-sized. The V gene is TRBV6-6, the J gene TRBJ2-7; 9 bases are shared with TRBD2. This CDR3 contains 15 residues. The germline V gene has CDR1 MNHNY and CDR2 SVGAGI (reference sequence). V lost 2 bases, J lost 0 bases, and 2 bases stayed unmatched. CDR3 DNA: TGTGCCAGCAGTTACAAACTAGCGGGCTCCTACGAGCAGTACTTC. Its translation is CASSYKLAGSYEQYF.

The chain recombines TRBV6-2 or TRBV6-3 with TRBJ2-1; D gene unclear. Looked up from germline, CDR1 is MNHEY and CDR2 is SVGEGT. The CDR3 is 15 residues long. V was cut by 4 bases and J by 6 bases, with 16 bases left in between. CDR3 coding DNA: TGTGCCAGCAGTTTAATCAGCAGGAGCTGCAATGAGCAGTTCTTC. Translating gives CASSLISRSCNEQFF.

There are a few counts of this clonotype. The CDR3 is CASSQASYEQYF. DNA of the CDR3: TGTGCCAGCAGCCAGGCCAGCTACGAGCAGTACTTC. The rearrangement joins TRBV3-1 to TRBJ2-7; no definite D call. Trimming stripped 3 bases from V and 3 bases from J, with 6 bases between. Germline assignment: CDR1 LGHDT and CDR2 YNNKEL (reference sequence). The CDR3 totals 12 residues.

The rearrangement uses TRBV12-3 or TRBV12-4 and TRBJ2-3; 7 bases are shared with TRBD2. J lost 1 base, V lost 6 bases, and 13 bases had no gene match. The CDR3 totals 17 residues. Written as DNA, the CDR3 is TGTGCCAGCAGAATACCGGGACTACCTGACCGCACAGATACGCAGTATTTT. Translated, it gives CASRIPGLPDRTDTQYF.

This clonotype was detected many times. This sequence joins TRBV7-2 and TRBJ2-5, with 8 positions matching TRBD2. This CDR3 is built from 14 residues. CDR1 and CDR2 from the germline V gene are SGHTA and FQGNSA. V was clipped by 4 bases and J by 1 base; unmatched bases: 2. CDR3 sequence reads: CASSSSGLQETQYF. The CDR3 DNA sequence: TGTGCCAGCAGCTCTAGCGGGCTCCAAGAGACCCAGTACTTC.

Note on this clonotype: Possible read error: a much larger clone is one base away. V is TRBV7-2 and J is TRBJ1-1, with D possibly matching TRBD1 (6 bases). This CDR3 region has 14 residues. Germline V gene lookup returns CDR1 SGHTA and CDR2 FQGNSA. The CDR3 DNA reads TGTGCCAGCAGCTTACAAACAGGGATCACTGGAGCTTTCTTT. As protein: CASSLQTGITGAFF.

This chain uses TRBV29-1 with TRBJ2-7; 13 bases are a match to TRBD2. CDR3 length: 13 residues. The germline gives CDR1 SQVTM, CDR2 ANQGSEA. J lost 6 bases, V lost 4 bases, and 3 bases had no gene match. This CDR3 reads CSVGGLAGVEQYF. In DNA form, the CDR3 reads TGCAGCGTTGGAGGACTAGCGGGAGTCGAGCAGTACTTC.

This clonotype was picked up many times. The chain combines TRBV20-1 with TRBJ2-1, with 8 bases identical to TRBD2. This CDR3 contains 16 residues. The junction had 10 bases not matched to a gene; V was cut back by 3 bases and J by 3 bases. CDR1 DFQATT and CDR2 SNEGSKA come from the germline V gene (reference sequence). CDR3 nucleotide sequence: TGCAGTGCTAGGCCATTGGCTAGCGGGCTCTACAATGAGCAGTTCTTC. This gives the protein CSARPLASGLYNEQFF.

Comments on this clonotype: This could be a read error, since a much larger clone is one nucleotide away. V usage is TRBV20-1 and J usage is TRBJ2-7; TRBD2 agrees at 15 bases. This CDR3 contains 14 residues. The ends lost 8 bases at V and 6 bases at J; junction bases unmatched: 8. Germline V lookup: CDR1 DFQATT, CDR2 SNEGSKA (reference sequence). CDR3: CSTDGLAGGIEQYF. CDR3 nucleotides: TGCAGTACTGATGGACTAGCGGGAGGGATCGAGCAGTACTTC.

This clonotype came up a few times. This chain joins TRBV28 and TRBJ1-1; no reliable D call. CDR1 is MDHEN, CDR2 SYDVKM, per germline. This CDR3 contains 21 residues. V was trimmed by 2 bases and J by 1 base, leaving 29 bases between them. For the CDR3, the DNA is TGTGCCAGCAGTTTACTCATTAGAAGCTTTATTCGGGGAAGGGAGAACACTGAAGCTTTCTTT. Amino acid sequence: CASSLLIRSFIRGRENTEAFF. Looking up the rest from reference TRBV28 and TRBJ1-1 gives the full variable domain: DVKVTQSSRYLVKRTGEKVFLECVQDMDHENMFWYRQDPGLGLRLIYFSYDVKMKEKGDIPEGYSVSREKKERFSLILESASTNQTSMYLCASSLLIRSFIRGRENTEAFFGQGTRLTVV.

This clonotype was observed a few times. The chain recombines TRBV3-1 with TRBJ2-2; tentative D call: TRBD2 (6 bases). Germline-derived CDR1 and CDR2 are LGHDT and YNNKEL (reference sequence). Trimming took 5 bases from V and 4 from J, leaving 8 bases between them. The CDR3 covers 13 residues. As DNA, the CDR3 is TGTGCCAGCAGCGGGACTCGCACCGGGGAGCTGTTTTTT. This codes for CASSGTRTGELFF.

The table lists this clonotype with a few counts. A much more abundant neighbour one base away suggests this may be a read error. The V and J genes are TRBV6-2 or TRBV6-3 and TRBJ2-7; D remains ambiguous. Trimming pared 2 bases from V and 2 bases from J, leaving 7 bases between. From germline, CDR1 is MNHEY and CDR2 SVGEGT. CDR3 length: 13 amino acids. CDR3 nucleotide sequence: TGTGCCAGCAGTTACGTGGCTCCCTACGAGCAGTACTTC. Amino acid sequence: CASSYVAPYEQYF.

This clonotype is classed as medium-sized (0.01 to 0.1%). The chain is built from TRBV27 and TRBJ1-1; 10 bases line up with TRBD1. The CDR3 is made up of 15 amino acids. V was pared by 8 bases and J by 4 bases, with 10 bases of the junction left unmatched. Germline CDR1 and CDR2: MNHEY and SMNVEV (reference sequence). This CDR3 reads CASAGTGDLGTEAFF. The CDR3 DNA reads TGTGCCAGCGCCGGGACAGGGGATTTAGGCACTGAAGCTTTCTTT.

By share of the sample, this clonotype is medium-sized. The chain carries TRBV28 and TRBJ2-3; 9 nucleotides align to TRBD2. V trimming: 5 bases; J trimming: 4 bases; junction bases outside the gene matches: 7. This CDR3 is 15 amino acids long. The germline gives CDR1 MDHEN, CDR2 SYDVKM. The CDR3 is CASSPQAGGSDTQYF. The CDR3 region has the DNA TGTGCCAGCAGTCCCCAAGCGGGAGGATCAGATACGCAGTATTTT.